The subject of this entry is one T cell receptor beta chain. Clones were sequenced by immunoSEQ multiplex PCR, and TCRdb holds only the in-frame ones, with some missing. The sample shows some 350,000 clones, 74% of them seen only once. The CDR3 has 14 amino acids. CDR1 is MNHNY and CDR2 is SVGAGI in the germline V gene (reference sequence). The V end lost 2 bases, the J end lost 3 bases, and 11 bases lay between the germline ends. This sample is part of a study of shared clonotypes between healthy human individuals. Sequencing was performed on memory CD4+ T cells sorted from blood. This sample's subset: CD45RA-negative fraction. This TCR derives from a man aged 25 to 45 in good health. This chain joins TRBV6-6 and TRBJ2-7; tentatively, D is TRBD2 (6 bases). The CDR3 coding sequence is TGTGCCAGCAGTTACACCGCGACTAGCTACGAGCAGTACTTC. Translation gives CASSYTATSYEQYF.